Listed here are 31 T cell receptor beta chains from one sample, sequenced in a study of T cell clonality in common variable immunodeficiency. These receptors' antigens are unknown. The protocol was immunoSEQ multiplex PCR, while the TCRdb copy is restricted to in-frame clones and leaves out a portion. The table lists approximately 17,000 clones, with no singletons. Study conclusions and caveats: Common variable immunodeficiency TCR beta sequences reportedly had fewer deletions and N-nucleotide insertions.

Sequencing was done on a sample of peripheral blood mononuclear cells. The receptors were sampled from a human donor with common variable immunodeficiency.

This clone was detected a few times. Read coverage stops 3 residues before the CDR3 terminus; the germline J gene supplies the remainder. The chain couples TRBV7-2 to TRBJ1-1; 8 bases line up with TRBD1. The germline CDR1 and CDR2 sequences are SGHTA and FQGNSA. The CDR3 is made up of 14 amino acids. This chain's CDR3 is CASSLYRGVVGAFF. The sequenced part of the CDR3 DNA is TGTGCCAGCAGCTTGTACAGGGGGGTTGTGGGC.

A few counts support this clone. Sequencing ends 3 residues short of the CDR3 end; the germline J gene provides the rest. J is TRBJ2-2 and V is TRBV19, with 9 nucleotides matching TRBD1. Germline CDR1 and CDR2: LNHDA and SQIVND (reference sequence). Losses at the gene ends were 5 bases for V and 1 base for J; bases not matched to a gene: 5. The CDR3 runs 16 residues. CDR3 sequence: CASSFPTGGNTGELFF. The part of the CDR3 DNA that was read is TGTGCCAGTAGTTTCCCGACAGGGGGGAACACCGGGGAG.

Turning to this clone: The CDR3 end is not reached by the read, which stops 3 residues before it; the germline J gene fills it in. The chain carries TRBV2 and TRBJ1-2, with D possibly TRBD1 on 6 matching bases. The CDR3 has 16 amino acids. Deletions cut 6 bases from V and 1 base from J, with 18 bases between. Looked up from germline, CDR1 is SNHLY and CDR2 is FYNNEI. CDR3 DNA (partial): TGTGCCAGCAGACGGGACAAGATAGCCATTAACTATGGC. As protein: CASRRDKIAINYG. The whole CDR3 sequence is CASRRDKIAINYGYTF.

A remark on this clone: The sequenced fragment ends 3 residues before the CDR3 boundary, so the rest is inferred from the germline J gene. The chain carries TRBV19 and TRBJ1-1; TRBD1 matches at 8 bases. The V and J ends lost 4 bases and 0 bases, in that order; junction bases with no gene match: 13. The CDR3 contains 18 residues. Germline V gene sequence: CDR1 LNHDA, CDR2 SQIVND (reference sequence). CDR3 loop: CASSTLRTGRYLNTEAFF. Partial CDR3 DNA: TGTGCCAGTAGTACCCTTAGGACAGGGAGATACCTGAACACTGAA.

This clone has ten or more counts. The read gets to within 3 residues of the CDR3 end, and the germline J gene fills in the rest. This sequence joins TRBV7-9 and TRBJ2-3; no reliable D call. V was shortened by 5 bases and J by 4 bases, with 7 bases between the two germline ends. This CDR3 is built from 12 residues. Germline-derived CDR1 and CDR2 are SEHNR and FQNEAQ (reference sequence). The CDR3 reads CASSDTADTQYF. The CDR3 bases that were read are TGTGCCAGCAGCGATACGGCAGATACG. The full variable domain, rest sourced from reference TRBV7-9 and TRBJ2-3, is DTGVSQNPRHKITKRGQNVTFRCDPISEHNRLYWYRQTLGQGPEFLTYFQNEAQLEKSRLLSDRFSAERPKGSFSTLEIQRTEQGDSAMYLCASSDTADTQYFGPGTRLTVL.

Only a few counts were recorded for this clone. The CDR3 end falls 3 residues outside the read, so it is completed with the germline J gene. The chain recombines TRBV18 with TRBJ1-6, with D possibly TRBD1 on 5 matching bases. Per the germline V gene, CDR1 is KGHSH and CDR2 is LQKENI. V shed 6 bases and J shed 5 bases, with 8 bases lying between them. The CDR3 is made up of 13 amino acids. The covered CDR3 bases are TGTGCCAGCTCCCAGGGAAATAATTCACCC. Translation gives CASSQGNNSP. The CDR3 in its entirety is CASSQGNNSPLHF.

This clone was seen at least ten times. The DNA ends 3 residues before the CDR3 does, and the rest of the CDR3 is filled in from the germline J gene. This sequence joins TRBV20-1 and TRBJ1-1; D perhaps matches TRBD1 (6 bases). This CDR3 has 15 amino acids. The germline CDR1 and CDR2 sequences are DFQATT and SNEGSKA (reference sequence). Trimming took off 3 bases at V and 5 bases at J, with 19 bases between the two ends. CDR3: CSASWQGQISTEAFF. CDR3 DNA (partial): TGCAGTGCTAGCTGGCAGGGGCAAATTTCTACTGAA.

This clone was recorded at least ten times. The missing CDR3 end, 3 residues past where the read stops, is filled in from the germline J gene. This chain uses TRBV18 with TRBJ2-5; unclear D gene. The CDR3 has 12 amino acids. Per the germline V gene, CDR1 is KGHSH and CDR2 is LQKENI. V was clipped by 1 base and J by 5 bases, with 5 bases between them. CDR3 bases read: TGTGCCAGCTCACCACAAACTGAGACC. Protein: CASSPQTET. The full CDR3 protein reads CASSPQTETQYF. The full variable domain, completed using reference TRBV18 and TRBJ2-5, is NAGVMQNPRHLVRRRGQEARLRCSPMKGHSHVYWYRQLPEEGLKFMVYLQKENIIDESGMPKERFSAEFPKEGPSILRIQQVVRGDSAAYFCASSPQTETQYFGPGTRLLVL.

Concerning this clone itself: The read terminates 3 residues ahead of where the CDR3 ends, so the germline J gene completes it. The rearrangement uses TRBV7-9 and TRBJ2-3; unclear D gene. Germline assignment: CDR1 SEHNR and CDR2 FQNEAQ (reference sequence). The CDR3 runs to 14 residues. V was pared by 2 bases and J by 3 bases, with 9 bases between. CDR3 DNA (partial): TGTGCCAGCAGCTTACAGGCCGAGACAGATACG. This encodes CASSLQAETDT. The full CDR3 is CASSLQAETDTQYF. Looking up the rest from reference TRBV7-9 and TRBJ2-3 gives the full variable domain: DTGVSQNPRHKITKRGQNVTFRCDPISEHNRLYWYRQTLGQGPEFLTYFQNEAQLEKSRLLSDRFSAERPKGSFSTLEIQRTEQGDSAMYLCASSLQAETDTQYFGPGTRLTVL.

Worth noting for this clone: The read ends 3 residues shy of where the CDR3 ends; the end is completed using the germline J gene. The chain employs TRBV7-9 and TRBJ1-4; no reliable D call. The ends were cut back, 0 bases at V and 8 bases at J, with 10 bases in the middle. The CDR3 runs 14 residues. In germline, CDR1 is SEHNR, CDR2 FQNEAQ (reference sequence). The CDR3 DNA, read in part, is TGTGCCAGCAGCTTAGCGTCCCTAAAGGAAAAA. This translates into CASSLASLKEK. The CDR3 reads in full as CASSLASLKEKLFF.

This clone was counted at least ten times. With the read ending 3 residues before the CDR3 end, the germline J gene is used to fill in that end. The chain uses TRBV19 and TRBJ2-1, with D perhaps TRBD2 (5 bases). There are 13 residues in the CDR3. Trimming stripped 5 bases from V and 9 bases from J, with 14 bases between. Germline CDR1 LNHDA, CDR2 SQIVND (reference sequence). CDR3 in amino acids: CASSLARSGEQFF. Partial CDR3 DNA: TGTGCCAGTAGTTTGGCGAGGAGCGGTGAG.

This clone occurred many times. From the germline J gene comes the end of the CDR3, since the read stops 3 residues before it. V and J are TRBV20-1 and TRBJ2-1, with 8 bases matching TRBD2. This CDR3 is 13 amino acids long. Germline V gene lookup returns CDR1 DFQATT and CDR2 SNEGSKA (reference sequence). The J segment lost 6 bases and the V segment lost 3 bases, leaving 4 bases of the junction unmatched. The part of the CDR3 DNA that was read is TGCAGTGCTAGTCGGGCGGGGGGCAATGAG. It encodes CSASRAGGNE. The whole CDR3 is CSASRAGGNEQFF.

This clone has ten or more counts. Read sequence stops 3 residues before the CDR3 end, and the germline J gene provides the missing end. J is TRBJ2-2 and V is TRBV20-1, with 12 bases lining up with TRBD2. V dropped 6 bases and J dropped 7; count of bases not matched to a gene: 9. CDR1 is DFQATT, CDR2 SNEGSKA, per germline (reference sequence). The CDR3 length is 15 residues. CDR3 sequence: CSALLAGGRSGELFF. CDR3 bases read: TGCAGTGCATTACTAGCGGGGGGACGGAGCGGGGAG.

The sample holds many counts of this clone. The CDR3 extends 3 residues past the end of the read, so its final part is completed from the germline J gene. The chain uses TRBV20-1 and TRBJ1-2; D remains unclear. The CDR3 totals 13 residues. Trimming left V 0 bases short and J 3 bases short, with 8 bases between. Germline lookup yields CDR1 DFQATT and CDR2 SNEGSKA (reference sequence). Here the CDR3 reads CSARDRVDYGYTF. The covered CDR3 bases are TGCAGTGCTAGAGATCGGGTGGACTATGGC.

The sequenced CDR3 bases are TGCGCCAGCAGCGGGGGACTAGCGGTTAGCACAGATACG. Amino acid sequence: CASSGGLAVSTDT. The CDR3 reads in full as CASSGGLAVSTDTQYF. The genes are TRBV5-1 and TRBJ2-3; TRBD2 matches at 11 bases. The read comes to an end 3 residues before the CDR3 does, leaving the germline J gene to fill in the end. V shed 4 bases, J shed 0 bases, and the junction held 4 bases outside the gene matches. The CDR3 length is 16 residues. Germline values: CDR1 SGHRS, CDR2 YFSETQ. Filled out from reference TRBV5-1 and TRBJ2-3, the complete variable domain reads KAGVTQTPRYLIKTRGQQVTLSCSPISGHRSVSWYQQTPGQGLQFLFEYFSETQRNKGNFPGRFSGRQFSNSRSEMNVSTLELGDSALYLCASSGGLAVSTDTQYFGPGTRLTVL.

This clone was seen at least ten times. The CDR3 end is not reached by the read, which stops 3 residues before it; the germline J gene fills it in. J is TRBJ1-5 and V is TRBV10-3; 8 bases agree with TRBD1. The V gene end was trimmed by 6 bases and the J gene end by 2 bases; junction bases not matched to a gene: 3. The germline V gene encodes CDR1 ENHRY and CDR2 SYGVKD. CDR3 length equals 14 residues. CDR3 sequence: CAISPGQGNQPQHF. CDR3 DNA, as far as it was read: TGTGCCATCAGCCCGGGACAGGGCAATCAGCCC.

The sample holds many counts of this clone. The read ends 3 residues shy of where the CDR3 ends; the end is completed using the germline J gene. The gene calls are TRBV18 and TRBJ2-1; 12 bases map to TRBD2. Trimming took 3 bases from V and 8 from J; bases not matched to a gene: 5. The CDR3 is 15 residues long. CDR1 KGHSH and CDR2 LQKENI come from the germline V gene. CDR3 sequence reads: CASSPVTSGSYEQFF. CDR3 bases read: TGTGCCAGCTCACCCGTGACTAGCGGGAGCTATGAG.

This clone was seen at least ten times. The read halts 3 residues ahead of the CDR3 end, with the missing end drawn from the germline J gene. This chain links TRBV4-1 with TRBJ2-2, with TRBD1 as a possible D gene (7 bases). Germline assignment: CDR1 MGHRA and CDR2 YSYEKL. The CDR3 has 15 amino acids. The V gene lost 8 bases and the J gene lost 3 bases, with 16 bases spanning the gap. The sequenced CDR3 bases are TGCGCCAGCCAGGGGGGACAGCGCGACACCGGGGAG. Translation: CASQGGQRDTGE. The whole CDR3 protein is CASQGGQRDTGELFF.

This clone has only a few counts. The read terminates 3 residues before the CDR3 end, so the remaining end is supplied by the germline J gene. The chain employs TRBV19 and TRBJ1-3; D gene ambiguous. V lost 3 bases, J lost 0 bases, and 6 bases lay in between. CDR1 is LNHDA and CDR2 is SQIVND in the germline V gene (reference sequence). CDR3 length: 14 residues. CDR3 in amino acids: CASSIPRSGNTIYF. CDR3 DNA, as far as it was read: TGTGCCAGTAGTATCCCCCGCTCTGGAAACACC.

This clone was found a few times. Here the CDR3 reads CASNGLAGNEQFF. The sequenced CDR3 bases are TGTGCCAGCAATGGGCTAGCGGGTAATGAG. V gene TRBV2 combines with J gene TRBJ2-1; 8 bases align to TRBD2. The CDR3 goes on 3 residues after the read ends, and that part is filled in from the germline J gene. V shed 7 bases, J shed 7 bases, and the junction held 6 bases outside the gene matches. The CDR3 loop spans 13 amino acids. Germline V lookup: CDR1 SNHLY, CDR2 FYNNEI. The whole variable domain, filled in from reference TRBV2 and TRBJ2-1, reads EPEVTQTPSHQVTQMGQEVILRCVPISNHLYFYWYRQILGQKVEFLVSFYNNEISEKSEIFDDQFSVERPDGSNFTLKIRSTKLEDSAMYFCASNGLAGNEQFFGPGTRLTVL.

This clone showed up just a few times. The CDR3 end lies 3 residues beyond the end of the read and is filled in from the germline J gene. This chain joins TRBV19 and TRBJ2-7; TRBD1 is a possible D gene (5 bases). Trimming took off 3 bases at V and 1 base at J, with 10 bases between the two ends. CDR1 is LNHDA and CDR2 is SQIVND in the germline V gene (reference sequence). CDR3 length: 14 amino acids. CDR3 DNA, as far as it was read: TGTGCCAGTAGTATGCAGGGTACATCCTACGAG. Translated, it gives CASSMQGTSYE. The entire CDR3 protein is CASSMQGTSYEQYF.

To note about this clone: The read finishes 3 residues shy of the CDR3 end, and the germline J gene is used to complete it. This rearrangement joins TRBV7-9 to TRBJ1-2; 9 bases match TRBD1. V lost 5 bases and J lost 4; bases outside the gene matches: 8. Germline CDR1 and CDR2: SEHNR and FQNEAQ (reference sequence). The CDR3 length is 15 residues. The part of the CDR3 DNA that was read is TGTGCCAGCAGCCCGGGACAGGGCCGCCGCTATGGC. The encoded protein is CASSPGQGRRYG. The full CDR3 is CASSPGQGRRYGYTF.

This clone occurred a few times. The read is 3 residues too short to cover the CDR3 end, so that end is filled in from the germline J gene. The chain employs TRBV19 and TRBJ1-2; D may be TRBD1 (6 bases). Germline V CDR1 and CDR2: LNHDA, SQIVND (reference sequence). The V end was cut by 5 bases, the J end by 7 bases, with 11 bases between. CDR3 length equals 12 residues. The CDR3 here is CASSGGRGGYTF. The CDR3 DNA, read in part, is TGTGCCAGTAGTGGGGGCAGAGGTGGC.

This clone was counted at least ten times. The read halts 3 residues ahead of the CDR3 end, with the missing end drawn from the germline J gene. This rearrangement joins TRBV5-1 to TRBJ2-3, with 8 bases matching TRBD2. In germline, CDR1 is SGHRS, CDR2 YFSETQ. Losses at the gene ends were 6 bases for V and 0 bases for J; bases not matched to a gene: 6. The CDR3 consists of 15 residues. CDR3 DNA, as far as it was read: TGCGCCAGCACCGAAGGACTAGCTAGCACAGATACG. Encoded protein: CASTEGLASTDT. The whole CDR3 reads CASTEGLASTDTQYF.

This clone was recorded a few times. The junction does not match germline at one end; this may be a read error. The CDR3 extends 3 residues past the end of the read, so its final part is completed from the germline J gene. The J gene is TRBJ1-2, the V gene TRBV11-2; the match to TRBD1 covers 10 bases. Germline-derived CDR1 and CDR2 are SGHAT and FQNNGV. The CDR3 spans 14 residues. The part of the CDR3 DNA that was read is TGTGCCAGCAGCGACGGGACAGGGGTATATGAC. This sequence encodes CASSDGTGVYD. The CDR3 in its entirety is CASSDGTGVYDYTF.

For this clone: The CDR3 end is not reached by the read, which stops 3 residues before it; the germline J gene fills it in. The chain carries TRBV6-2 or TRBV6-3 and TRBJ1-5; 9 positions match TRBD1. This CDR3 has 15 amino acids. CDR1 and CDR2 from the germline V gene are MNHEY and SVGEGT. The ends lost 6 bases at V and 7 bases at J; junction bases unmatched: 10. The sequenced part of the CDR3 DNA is TGTGCCAGCAGCCACGGGGGGACAGGGAGGCAGCCC. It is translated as CASSHGGTGRQP. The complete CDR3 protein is CASSHGGTGRQPQHF.

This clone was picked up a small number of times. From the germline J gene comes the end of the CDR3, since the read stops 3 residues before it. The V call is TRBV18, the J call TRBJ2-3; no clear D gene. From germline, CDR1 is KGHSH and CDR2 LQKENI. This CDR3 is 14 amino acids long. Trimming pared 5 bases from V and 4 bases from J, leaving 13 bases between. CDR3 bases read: TGTGCCAGCTCAAAAAGCGTCCCCCCAGATACG. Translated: CASSKSVPPDT. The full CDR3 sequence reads CASSKSVPPDTQYF.

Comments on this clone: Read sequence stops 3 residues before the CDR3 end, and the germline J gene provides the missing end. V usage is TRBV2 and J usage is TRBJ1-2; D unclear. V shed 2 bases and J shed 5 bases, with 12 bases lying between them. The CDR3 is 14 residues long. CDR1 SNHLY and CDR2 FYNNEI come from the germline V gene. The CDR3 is CASSEQGPEYGYTF. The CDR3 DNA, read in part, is TGTGCCAGCAGTGAACAAGGGCCGGAATATGGC.

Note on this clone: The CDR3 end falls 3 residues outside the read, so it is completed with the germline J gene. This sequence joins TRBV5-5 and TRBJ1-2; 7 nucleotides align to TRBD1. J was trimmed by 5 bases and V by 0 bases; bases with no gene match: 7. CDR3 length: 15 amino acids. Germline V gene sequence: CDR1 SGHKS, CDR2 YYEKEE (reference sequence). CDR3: CASSLGPGGIYGYTF. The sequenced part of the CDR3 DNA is TGTGCCAGCAGCTTGGGCCCAGGGGGAATTTATGGC.

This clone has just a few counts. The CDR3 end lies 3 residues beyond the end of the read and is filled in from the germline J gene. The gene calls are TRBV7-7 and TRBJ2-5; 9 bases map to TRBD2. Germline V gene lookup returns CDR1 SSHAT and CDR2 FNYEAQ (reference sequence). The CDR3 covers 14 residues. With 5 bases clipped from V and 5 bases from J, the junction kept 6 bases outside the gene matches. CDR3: CASSRGLASETQYF. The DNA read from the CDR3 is TGTGCCAGCAGCCGGGGACTAGCTTCGGAGACC.

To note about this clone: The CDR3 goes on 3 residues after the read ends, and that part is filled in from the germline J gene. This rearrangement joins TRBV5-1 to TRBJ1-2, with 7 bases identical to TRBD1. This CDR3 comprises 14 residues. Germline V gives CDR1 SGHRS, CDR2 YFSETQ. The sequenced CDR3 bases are TGCGCCAGCAGCTTGGGTTCTGGGGACAGCGGC. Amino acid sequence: CASSLGSGDSG. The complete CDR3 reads CASSLGSGDSGYTF.